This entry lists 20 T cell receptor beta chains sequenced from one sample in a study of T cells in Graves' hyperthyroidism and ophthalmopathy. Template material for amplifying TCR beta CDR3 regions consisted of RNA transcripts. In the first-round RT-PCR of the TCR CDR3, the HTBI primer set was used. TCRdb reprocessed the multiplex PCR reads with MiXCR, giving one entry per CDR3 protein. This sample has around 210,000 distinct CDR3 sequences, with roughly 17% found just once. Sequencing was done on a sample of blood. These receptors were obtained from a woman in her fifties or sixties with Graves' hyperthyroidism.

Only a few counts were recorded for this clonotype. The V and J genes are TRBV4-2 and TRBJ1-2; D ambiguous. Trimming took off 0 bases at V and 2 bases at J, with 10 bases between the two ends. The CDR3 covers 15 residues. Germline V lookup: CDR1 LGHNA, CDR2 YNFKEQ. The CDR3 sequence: CASSQDRQLNYGYTF. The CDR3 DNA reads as TGTGCCAGCAGCCAAGATCGTCAGCTCAACTATGGCTACACCTTC.

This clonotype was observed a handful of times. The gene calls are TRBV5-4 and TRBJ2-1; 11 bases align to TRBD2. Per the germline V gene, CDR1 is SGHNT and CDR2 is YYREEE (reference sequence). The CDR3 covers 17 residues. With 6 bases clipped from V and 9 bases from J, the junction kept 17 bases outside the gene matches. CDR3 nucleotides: TGTGCCAGCACAACTGGGGGGTTAGCGGGAGGGCCGGTTGAGCAGTTCTTC. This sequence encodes CASTTGGLAGGPVEQFF.

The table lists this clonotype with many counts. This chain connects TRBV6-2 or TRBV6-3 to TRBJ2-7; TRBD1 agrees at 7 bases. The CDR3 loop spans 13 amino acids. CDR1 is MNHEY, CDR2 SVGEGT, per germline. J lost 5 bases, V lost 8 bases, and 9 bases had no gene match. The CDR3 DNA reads TGTGCCAGCTCATACAGGGGTTGGGACGAGCAGTACTTC. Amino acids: CASSYRGWDEQYF.

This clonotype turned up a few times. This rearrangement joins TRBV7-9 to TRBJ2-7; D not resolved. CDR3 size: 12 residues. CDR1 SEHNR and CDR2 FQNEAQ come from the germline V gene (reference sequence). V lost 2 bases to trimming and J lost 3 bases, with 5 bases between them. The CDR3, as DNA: TGTGCCAGCAGCTTACTCCTCTACGAGCAGTACTTC. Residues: CASSLLLYEQYF.

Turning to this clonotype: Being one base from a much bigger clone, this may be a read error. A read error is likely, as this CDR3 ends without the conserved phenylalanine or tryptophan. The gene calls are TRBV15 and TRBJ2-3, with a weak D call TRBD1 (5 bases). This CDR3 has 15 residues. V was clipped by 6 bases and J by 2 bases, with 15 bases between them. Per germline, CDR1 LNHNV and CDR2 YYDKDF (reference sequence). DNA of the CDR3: TGTGCCACCAGACCCGGCAGGGCCTACACAGATACGCAGTATGTT. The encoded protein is CATRPGRAYTDTQYV.

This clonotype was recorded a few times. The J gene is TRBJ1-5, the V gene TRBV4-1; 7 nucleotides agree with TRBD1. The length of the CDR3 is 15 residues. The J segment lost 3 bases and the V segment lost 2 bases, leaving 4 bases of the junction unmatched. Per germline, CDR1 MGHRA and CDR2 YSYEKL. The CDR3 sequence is CASSQTGQINQPQHF. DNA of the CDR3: TGCGCCAGCAGCCAAACGGGACAGATCAATCAGCCCCAGCATTTT.

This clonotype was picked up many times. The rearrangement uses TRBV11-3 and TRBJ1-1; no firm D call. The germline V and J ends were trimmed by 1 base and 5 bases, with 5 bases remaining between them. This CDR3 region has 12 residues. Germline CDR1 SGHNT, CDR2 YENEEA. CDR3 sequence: CASSLGRTEAFF. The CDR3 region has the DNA TGTGCCAGCAGCTTAGGTCGGACTGAAGCTTTCTTT.

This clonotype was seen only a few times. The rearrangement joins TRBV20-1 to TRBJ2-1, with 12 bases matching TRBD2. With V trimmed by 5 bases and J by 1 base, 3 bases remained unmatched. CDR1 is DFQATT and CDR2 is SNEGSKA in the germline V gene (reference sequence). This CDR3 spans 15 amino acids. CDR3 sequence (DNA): TGCAGTGCTTATACTAGCGGGAGGTCCTACAATGAGCAGTTCTTC. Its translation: CSAYTSGRSYNEQFF.

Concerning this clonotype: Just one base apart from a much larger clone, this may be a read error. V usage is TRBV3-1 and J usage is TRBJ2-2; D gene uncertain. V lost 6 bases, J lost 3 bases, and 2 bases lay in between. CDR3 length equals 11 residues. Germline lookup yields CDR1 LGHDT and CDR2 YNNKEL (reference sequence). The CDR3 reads CASRDTGELFF. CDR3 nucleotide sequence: TGTGCCAGCAGGGACACCGGGGAGCTGTTTTTT.

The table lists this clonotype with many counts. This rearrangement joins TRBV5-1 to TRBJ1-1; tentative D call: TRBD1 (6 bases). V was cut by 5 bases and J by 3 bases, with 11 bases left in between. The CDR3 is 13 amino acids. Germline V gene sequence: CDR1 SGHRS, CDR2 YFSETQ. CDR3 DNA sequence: TGCGCCAGCAGGAACAGGGCCGACACTGAAGCTTTCTTT. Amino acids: CASRNRADTEAFF.

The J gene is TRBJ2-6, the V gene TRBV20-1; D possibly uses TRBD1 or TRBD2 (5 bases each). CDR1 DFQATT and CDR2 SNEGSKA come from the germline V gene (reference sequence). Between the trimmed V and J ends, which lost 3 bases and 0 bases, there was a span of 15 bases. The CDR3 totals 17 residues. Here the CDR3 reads CSASFEGSNSGANVLTF. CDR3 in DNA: TGCAGTGCTAGTTTTGAGGGGTCAAACTCTGGGGCCAACGTCCTGACTTTC.

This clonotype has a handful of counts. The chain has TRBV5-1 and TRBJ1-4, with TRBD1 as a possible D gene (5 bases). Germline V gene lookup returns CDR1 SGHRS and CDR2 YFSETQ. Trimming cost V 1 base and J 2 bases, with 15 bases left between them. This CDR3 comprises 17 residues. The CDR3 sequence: CASSLLSPGTTNEKLFF. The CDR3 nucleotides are TGCGCCAGCAGCTTGCTATCACCAGGGACGACTAATGAAAAACTGTTTTTT.

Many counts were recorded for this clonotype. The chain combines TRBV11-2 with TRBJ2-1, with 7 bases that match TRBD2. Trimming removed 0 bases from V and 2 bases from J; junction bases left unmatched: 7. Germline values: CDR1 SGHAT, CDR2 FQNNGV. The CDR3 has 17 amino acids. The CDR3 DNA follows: TGTGCCAGCAGCTTAGATACAGCGGGGTTCGCCTACAATGAGCAGTTCTTC. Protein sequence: CASSLDTAGFAYNEQFF.

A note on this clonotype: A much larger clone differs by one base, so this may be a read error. CDR3 in amino acids: CASSERGFWLAEGIRYF. The CDR3 DNA sequence: TGTGCCAGCAGTGAAAGAGGGTTTTGGCTAGCAGAGGGCATTCGGTACTTC. This chain uses TRBV6-1 with TRBJ2-4; tentative D call: TRBD2 (5 bases). The V gene's germline CDR1 is MNHNS and CDR2 SASEGT. CDR3 size: 17 residues.

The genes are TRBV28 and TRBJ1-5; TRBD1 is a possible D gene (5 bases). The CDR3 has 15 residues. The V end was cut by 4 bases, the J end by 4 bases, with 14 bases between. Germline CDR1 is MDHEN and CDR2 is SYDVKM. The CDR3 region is CASSYTGTANQPQHF. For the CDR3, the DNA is TGTGCCAGCAGTTATACCGGGACCGCGAATCAGCCCCAGCATTTT.

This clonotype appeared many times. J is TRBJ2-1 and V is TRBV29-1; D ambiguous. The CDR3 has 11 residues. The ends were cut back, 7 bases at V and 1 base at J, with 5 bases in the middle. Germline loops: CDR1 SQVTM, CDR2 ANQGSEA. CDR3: CSARSYNEQFF. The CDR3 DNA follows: TGCAGCGCCCGTTCCTACAATGAGCAGTTCTTC.

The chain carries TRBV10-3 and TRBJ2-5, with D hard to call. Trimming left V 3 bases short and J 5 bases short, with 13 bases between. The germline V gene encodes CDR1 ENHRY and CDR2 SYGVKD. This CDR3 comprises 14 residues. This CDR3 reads CAISEGPGRETQYF. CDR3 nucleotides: TGTGCCATCAGTGAAGGCCCTGGCCGGGAGACCCAGTACTTC.

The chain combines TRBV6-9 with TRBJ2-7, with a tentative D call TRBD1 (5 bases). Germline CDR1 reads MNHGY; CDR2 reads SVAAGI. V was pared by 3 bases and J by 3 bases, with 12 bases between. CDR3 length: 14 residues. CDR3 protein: CASSYSNRHYEQYF. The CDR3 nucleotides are TGTGCCAGCAGTTACTCGAACAGGCACTACGAGCAGTACTTC.

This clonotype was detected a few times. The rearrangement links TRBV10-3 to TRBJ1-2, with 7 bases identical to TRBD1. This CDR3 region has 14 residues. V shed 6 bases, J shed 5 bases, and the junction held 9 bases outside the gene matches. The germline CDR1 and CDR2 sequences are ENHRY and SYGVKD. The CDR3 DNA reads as TGTGCCATCAGGCGGGACAGCCTCGGTTATGGCTACACCTTC. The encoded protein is CAIRRDSLGYGYTF.

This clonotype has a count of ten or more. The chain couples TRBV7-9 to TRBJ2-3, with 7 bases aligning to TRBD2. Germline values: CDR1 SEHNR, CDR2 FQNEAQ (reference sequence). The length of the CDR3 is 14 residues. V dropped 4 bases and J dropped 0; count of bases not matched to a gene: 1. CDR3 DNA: TGTGCCAGCAGCTCAGCGGGGAGCACAGATACGCAGTATTTT. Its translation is CASSSAGSTDTQYF.